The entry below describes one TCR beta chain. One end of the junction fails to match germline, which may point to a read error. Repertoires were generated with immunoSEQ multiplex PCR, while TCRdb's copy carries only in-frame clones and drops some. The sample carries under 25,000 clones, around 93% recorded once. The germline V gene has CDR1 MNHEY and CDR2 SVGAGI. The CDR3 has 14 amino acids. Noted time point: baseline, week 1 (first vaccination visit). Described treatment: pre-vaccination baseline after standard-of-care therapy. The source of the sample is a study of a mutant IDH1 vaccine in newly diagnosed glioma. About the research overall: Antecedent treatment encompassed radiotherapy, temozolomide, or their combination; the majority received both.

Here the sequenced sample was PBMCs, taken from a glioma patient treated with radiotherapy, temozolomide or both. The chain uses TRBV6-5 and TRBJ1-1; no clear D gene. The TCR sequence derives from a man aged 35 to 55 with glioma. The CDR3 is CASRYSAEAVEAFF. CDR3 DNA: TGTGCCAGCAGGTACTCAGCGGAGGCAGTCGAAGCTTTCTTT.